One T cell receptor beta chain is described in this entry. Its antigen remains unknown. Only in-frame clones appear in the TCRdb table, and some are missing; sequencing was by immunoSEQ multiplex PCR. The sample consists of 95,000 to 130,000 clones, 90% to 95% of them appearing once. This record belongs to a study of T cell responses to AZD1222 COVID-19 vaccine. The study's findings and limits: White British ancestry dominated among donors, who included more females, and clonal diversity was possibly underestimated. All repertoire sampling was performed exclusively after the peak T cell response.

The J segment lost 6 bases and the V segment lost 8 bases, leaving 8 bases of the junction unmatched. The CDR3 covers 13 residues. The germline gives CDR1 MNHEY, CDR2 SVGAGI. The sequencing used peripheral blood, collected on day 0 of AZD1222 vaccination. V and J are TRBV6-5 and TRBJ1-2; 8 nucleotides align to TRBD1. This clonotype was sampled from an adult in good health. Here the CDR3 DNA reads TGTGCCAGCTCAGGGGGCGGATTGGATGGCTACACCTTC. Translating it yields CASSGGGLDGYTF.